This T cell receptor beta chain came from a study of blood T cell repertoires in COVID-19. At the level of the study: Acute and convalescent COVID-19 specimens originated in the United States, Italy and Spain. In each case, the material was cDNA or gDNA derived from T cells, B-cell-depleted T cells, or PBMCs.

This CDR3 contains 16 residues. The junction had 10 bases not matched to a gene; V was cut back by 5 bases and J by 7 bases. CDR1 is MRHNA and CDR2 is SNTAGT in the germline V gene. In the authors' methods: Reference gene primers were amplified, and this amplification served to estimate nucleated cell counts. Here immunoSEQ multiplex PCR was the method, and the copy in TCRdb shows in-frame clones only, minus some. D and trimming come from the DNA, and the V and J calls and clone size come from that table. The sample shows around 300,000 clones, around nine tenths of them seen only once. Recovered Cohort 3 donors showed two negative PCRs, clearance, or symptom resolution.

The V and J genes are TRBV6-4 and TRBJ2-1, with 11 bases aligning to TRBD2. The TCR sequence derives from a man aged 25-45 years who had recovered from COVID-19. Sequencing input: PBMCs or T cells enriched from blood (not recorded which). The CDR3 DNA is TGTGCCAGCAGTCATGATAGCGGGGGGGCGCGGAATGAGCAGTTCTTC. Translation: CASSHDSGGARNEQFF.